Listed here is a single T cell receptor (beta chain). Its antigen remains unidentified. Germline values: CDR1 MNHEY, CDR2 SMNVEV (reference sequence). Trimming shortened V by 4 bases and J by 2 bases, and 9 bases separated the two germline ends. The CDR3 is made up of 13 amino acids. Assay: immunoSEQ multiplex PCR; the TCRdb copy retains only in-frame clones and omits some. The table records 150,000 or so clones, 75% to 90% of them present only once. The sample is drawn from a study of cytomegalovirus exposure and HLA in healthy donors. Points from the study as a whole: As confirmed in vitro, a few CMV-associated chains were specific for CMV antigens.

The V call is TRBV27, the J call TRBJ2-7; TRBD2 might be the D (5 bases). Sequencing input: PBMCs. The clonotype was recovered from a young woman in good health and CMV-seronegative. This CDR3 reads CASSSYGTYEQYF. CDR3 DNA sequence: TGTGCCAGCAGTTCGTACGGGACCTACGAGCAGTACTTC.